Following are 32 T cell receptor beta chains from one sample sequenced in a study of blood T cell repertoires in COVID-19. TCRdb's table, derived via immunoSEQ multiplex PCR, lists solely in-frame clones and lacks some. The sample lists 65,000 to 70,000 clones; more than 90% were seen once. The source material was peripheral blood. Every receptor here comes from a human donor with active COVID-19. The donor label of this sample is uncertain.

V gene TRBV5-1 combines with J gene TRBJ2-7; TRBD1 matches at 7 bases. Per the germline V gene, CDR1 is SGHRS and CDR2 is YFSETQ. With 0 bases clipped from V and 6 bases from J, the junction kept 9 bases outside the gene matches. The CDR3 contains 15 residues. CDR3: CASSLAGTRTGEQYF. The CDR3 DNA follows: TGCGCCAGCAGCTTGGCCGGGACAAGGACAGGCGAGCAGTACTTC. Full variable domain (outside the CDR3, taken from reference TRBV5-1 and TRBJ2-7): KAGVTQTPRYLIKTRGQQVTLSCSPISGHRSVSWYQQTPGQGLQFLFEYFSETQRNKGNFPGRFSGRQFSNSRSEMNVSTLELGDSALYLCASSLAGTRTGEQYFGPGTRLTVT.

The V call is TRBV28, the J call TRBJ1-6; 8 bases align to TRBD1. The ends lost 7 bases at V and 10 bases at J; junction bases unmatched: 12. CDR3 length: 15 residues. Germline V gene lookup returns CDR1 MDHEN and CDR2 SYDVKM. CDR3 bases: TGTGCCAGCATCCTAAGACAGGGGAACTACTCACCCCTCCACTTT. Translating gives CASILRQGNYSPLHF.

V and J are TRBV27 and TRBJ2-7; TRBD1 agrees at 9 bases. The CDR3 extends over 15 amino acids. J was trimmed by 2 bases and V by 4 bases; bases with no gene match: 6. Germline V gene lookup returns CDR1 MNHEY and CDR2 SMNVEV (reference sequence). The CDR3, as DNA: TGTGCCAGCAGTTACCCGACAGGGGGGACCTACGAGCAGTACTTC. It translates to CASSYPTGGTYEQYF.

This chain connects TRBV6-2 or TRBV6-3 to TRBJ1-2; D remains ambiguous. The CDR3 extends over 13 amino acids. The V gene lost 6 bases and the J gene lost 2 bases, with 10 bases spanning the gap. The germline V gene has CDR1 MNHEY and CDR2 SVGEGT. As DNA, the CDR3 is TGTGCCAGCAGCAGAGACGGGAACTATGGCTACACCTTC. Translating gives CASSRDGNYGYTF.

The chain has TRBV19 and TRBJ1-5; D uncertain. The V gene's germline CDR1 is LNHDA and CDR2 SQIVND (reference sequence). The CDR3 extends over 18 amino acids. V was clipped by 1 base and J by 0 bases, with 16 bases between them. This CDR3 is CASSIVRREAGSNQPQHF. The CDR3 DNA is TGTGCCAGTAGTATAGTAAGAAGGGAAGCGGGTAGCAATCAGCCCCAGCATTTT.

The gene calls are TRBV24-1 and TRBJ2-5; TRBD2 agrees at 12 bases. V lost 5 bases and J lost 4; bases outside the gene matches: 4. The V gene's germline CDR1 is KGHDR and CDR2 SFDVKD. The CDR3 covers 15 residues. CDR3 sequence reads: CATSALLAGGETQYF. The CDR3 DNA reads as TGTGCCACCAGTGCCCTACTAGCGGGAGGAGAGACCCAGTACTTC.

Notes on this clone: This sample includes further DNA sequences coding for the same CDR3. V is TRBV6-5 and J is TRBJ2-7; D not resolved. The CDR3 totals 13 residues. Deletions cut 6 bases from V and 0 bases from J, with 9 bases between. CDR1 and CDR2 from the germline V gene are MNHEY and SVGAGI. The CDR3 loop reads CASSYPGSYEQYF. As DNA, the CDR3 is TGTGCCAGCAGCTACCCGGGCTCCTACGAGCAGTACTTC.

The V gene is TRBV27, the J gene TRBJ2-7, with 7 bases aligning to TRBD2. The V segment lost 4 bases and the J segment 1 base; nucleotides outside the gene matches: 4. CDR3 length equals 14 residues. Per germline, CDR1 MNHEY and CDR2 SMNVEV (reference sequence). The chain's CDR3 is CASSWFSGSYEQYF. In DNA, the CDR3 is TGTGCCAGCAGTTGGTTTAGCGGGTCCTACGAGCAGTACTTC.

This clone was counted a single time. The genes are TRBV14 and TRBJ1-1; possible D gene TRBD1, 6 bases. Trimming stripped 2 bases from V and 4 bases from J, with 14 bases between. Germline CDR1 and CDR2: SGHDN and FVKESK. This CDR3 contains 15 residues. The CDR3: CASSQSNQGSTEAFF. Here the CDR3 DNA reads TGTGCCAGCAGCCAATCAAACCAGGGGAGCACTGAAGCTTTCTTT. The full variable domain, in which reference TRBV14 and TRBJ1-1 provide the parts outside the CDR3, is EAGVTQFPSHSVIEKGQTVTLRCDPISGHDNLYWYRRVMGKEIKFLLHFVKESKQDESGMPNNRFLAERTGGTYSTLKVQPAELEDSGVYFCASSQSNQGSTEAFFGQGTRLTVV.

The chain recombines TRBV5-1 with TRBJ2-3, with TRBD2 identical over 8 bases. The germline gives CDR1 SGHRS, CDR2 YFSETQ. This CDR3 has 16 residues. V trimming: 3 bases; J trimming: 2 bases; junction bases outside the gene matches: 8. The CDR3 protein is CASSSGLAQTTDTQYF. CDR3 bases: TGCGCCAGCAGCTCAGGACTAGCCCAAACCACAGATACGCAGTATTTT.

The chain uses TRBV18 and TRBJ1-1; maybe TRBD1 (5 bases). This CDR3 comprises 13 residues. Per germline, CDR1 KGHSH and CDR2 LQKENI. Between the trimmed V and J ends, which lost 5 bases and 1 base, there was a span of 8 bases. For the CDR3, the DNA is TGTGCCAGCTCATTTGACAGGAACACTGAAGCTTTCTTT. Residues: CASSFDRNTEAFF.

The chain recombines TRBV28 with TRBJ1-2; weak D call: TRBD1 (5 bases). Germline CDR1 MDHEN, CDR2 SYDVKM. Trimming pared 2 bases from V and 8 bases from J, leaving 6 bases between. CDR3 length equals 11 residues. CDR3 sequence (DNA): TGTGCCAGCAGTTTAGGGGCGGGCTACACCTTC. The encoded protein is CASSLGAGYTF.

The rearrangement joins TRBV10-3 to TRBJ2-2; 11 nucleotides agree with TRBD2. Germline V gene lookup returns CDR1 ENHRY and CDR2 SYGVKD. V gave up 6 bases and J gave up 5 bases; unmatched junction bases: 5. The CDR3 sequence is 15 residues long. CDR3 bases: TGTGCCATCAGCGGGACTAGCGGAGCTACCGGGGAGCTGTTTTTT. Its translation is CAISGTSGATGELFF.

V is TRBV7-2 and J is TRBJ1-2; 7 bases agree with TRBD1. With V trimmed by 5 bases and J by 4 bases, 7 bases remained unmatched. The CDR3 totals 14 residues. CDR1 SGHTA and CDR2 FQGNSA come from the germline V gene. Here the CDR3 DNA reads TGTGCCAGCAGCCCGTCGGGACAGCCCTATGGCTACACCTTC. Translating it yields CASSPSGQPYGYTF.

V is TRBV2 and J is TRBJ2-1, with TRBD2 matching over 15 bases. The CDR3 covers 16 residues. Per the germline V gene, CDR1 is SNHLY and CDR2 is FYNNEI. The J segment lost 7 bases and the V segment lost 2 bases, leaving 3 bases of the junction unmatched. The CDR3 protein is CASSESGTSGRNEQFF. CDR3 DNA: TGTGCCAGCAGTGAATCCGGGACTAGCGGGAGGAATGAGCAGTTCTTC.

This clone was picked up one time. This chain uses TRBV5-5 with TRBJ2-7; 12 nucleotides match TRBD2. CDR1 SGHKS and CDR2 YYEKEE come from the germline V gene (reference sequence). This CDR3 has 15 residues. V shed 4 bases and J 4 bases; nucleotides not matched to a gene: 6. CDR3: CASSQTSGSIYEQYF. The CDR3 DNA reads TGTGCCAGCAGCCAGACTAGCGGGAGTATTTACGAGCAGTACTTC.

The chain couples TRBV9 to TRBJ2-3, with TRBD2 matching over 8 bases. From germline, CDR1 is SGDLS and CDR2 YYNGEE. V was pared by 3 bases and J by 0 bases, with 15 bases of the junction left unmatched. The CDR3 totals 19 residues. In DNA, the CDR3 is TGTGCCAGCAGCGAGAGAGGGGGTAGGCTAGCGGGTAGCACAGATACGCAGTATTTT. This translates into CASSERGGRLAGSTDTQYF. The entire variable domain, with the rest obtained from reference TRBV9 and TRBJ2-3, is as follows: DSGVTQTPKHLITATGQRVTLRCSPRSGDLSVYWYQQSLDQGLQFLIQYYNGEERAKGNILERFSAQQFPDLHSELNLSSLELGDSALYFCASSERGGRLAGSTDTQYFGPGTRLTVL.

This CDR3 reads CASSLDRVGTEAFF. As DNA, the CDR3 is TGTGCCAGCAGCTTGGACAGGGTGGGCACTGAAGCTTTCTTT. This sequence joins TRBV5-6 and TRBJ1-1; a possible D gene is TRBD1 (6 bases). Deletions cut 0 bases from V and 4 bases from J, with 10 bases between. Germline CDR1 and CDR2: SGHDT and YYEEEE. The CDR3 has 14 amino acids. Combining the CDR3 with reference TRBV5-6 and TRBJ1-1 gives the whole variable domain DAGVTQSPTHLIKTRGQQVTLRCSPKSGHDTVSWYQQALGQGPQFIFQYYEEEERQRGNFPDRFSGHQFPNYSSELNVNALLLGDSALYLCASSLDRVGTEAFFGQGTRLTVV.

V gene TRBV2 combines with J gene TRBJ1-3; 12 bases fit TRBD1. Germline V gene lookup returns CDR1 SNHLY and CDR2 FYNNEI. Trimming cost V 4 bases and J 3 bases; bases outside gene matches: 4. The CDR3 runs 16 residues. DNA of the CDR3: TGTGCCAGCAGTGGGGGGACAGGGGGCTATGGAAACACCATATATTTT. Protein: CASSGGTGGYGNTIYF.

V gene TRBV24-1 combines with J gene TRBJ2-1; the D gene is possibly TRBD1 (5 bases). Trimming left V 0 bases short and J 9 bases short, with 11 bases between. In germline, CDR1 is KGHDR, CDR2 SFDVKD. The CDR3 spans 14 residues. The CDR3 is CATSDLQGVSEQFF. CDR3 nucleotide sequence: TGTGCCACCAGTGATTTGCAAGGGGTGAGTGAGCAGTTCTTC.

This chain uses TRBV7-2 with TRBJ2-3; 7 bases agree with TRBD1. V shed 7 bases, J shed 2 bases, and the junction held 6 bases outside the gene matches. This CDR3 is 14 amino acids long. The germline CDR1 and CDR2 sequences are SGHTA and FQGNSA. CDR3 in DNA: TGTGCCAGCAATTTAGGGGGCTACACAGATACGCAGTATTTT. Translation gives CASNLGGYTDTQYF.

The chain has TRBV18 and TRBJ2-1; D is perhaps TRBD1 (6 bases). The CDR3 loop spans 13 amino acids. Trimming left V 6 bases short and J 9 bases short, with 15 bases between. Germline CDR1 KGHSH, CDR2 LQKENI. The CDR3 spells CASSARTAVEQFF. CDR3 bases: TGTGCCAGCTCCGCTCGGACAGCCGTTGAGCAGTTCTTC.

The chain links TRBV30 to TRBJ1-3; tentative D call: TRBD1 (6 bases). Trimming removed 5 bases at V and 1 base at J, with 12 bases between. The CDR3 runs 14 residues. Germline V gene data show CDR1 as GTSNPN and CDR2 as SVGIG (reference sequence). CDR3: CAWHKGQSGNTIYF. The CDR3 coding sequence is TGTGCCTGGCACAAAGGACAGTCTGGAAACACCATATATTTT.

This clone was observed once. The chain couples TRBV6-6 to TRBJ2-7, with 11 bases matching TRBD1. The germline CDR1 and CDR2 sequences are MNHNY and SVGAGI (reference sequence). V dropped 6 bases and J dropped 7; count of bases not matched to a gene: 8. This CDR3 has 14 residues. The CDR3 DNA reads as TGTGCCAGCAGATACGGACAGGGGGCACGGGAGCAGTACTTC. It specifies CASRYGQGAREQYF.

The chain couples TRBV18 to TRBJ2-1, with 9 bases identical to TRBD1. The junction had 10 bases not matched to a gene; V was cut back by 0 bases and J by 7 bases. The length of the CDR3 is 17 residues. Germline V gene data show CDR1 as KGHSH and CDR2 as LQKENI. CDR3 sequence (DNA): TGTGCCAGCTCACCACCGCCGGGACAGGGAAGATTGAATGAGCAGTTCTTC. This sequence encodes CASSPPPGQGRLNEQFF.

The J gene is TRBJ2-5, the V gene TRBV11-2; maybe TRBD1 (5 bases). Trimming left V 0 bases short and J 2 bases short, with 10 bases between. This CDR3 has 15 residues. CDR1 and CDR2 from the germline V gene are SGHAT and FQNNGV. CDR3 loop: CASSLEAAGQETQYF. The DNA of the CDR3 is TGTGCCAGCAGCTTAGAAGCCGCAGGGCAAGAGACCCAGTACTTC.

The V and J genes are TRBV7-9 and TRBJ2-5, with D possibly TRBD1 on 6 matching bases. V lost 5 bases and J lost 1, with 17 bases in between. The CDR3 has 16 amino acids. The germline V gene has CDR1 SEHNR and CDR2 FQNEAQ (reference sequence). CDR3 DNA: TGTGCCAGCAGCCAGGAACAGGGCACGATCCAAGAGACCCAGTACTTC. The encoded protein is CASSQEQGTIQETQYF.

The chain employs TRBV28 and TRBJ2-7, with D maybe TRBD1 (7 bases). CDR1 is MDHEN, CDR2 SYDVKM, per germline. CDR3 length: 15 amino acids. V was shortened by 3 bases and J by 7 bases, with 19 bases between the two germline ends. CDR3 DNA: TGTGCCAGCAGTTTGATCGGAGGGGGCTCTAGGGAGCAGTACTTC. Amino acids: CASSLIGGGSREQYF. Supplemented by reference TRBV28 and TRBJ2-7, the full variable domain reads DVKVTQSSRYLVKRTGEKVFLECVQDMDHENMFWYRQDPGLGLRLIYFSYDVKMKEKGDIPEGYSVSREKKERFSLILESASTNQTSMYLCASSLIGGGSREQYFGPGTRLTVT.

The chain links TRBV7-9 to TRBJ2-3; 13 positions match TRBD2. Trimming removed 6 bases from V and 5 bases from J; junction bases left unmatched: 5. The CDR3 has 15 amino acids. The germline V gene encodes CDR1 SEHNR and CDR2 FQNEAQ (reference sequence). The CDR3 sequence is CASRHGLAGEDTQYF. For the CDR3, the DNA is TGTGCCAGCAGACACGGACTAGCGGGAGAAGATACGCAGTATTTT. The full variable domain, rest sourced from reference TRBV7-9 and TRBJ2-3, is DTGVSQNPRHKITKRGQNVTFRCDPISEHNRLYWYRQTLGQGPEFLTYFQNEAQLEKSRLLSDRFSAERPKGSFSTLEIQRTEQGDSAMYLCASRHGLAGEDTQYFGPGTRLTVL.

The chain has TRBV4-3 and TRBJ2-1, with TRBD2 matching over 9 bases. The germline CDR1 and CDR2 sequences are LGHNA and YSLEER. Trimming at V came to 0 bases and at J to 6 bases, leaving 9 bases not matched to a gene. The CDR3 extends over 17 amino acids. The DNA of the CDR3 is TGCGCCAGCAGCCAAGAGGTAGCGGGAGCCGGGGGCAATGAGCAGTTCTTC. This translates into CASSQEVAGAGGNEQFF.

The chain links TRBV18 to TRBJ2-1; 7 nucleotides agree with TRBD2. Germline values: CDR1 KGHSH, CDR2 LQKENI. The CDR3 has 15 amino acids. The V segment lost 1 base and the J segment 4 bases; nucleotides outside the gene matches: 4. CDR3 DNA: TGTGCCAGCTCACCACTTCTAGCGGAGTACAATGAGCAGTTCTTC. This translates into CASSPLLAEYNEQFF. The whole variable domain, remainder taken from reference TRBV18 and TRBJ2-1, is NAGVMQNPRHLVRRRGQEARLRCSPMKGHSHVYWYRQLPEEGLKFMVYLQKENIIDESGMPKERFSAEFPKEGPSILRIQQVVRGDSAAYFCASSPLLAEYNEQFFGPGTRLTVL.

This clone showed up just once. CDR3 sequence (DNA): TGTGCCAGCAGTTACTCCTTCGAGAATGAGCAGTTCTTC. Encoded protein: CASSYSFENEQFF. The chain couples TRBV6-2 or TRBV6-3 to TRBJ2-1, with D unclear. The V gene lost 0 bases and the J gene lost 7 bases, with 7 bases spanning the gap. Germline V gene data show CDR1 as MNHEY and CDR2 as SVGEGT. The CDR3 runs to 13 residues.